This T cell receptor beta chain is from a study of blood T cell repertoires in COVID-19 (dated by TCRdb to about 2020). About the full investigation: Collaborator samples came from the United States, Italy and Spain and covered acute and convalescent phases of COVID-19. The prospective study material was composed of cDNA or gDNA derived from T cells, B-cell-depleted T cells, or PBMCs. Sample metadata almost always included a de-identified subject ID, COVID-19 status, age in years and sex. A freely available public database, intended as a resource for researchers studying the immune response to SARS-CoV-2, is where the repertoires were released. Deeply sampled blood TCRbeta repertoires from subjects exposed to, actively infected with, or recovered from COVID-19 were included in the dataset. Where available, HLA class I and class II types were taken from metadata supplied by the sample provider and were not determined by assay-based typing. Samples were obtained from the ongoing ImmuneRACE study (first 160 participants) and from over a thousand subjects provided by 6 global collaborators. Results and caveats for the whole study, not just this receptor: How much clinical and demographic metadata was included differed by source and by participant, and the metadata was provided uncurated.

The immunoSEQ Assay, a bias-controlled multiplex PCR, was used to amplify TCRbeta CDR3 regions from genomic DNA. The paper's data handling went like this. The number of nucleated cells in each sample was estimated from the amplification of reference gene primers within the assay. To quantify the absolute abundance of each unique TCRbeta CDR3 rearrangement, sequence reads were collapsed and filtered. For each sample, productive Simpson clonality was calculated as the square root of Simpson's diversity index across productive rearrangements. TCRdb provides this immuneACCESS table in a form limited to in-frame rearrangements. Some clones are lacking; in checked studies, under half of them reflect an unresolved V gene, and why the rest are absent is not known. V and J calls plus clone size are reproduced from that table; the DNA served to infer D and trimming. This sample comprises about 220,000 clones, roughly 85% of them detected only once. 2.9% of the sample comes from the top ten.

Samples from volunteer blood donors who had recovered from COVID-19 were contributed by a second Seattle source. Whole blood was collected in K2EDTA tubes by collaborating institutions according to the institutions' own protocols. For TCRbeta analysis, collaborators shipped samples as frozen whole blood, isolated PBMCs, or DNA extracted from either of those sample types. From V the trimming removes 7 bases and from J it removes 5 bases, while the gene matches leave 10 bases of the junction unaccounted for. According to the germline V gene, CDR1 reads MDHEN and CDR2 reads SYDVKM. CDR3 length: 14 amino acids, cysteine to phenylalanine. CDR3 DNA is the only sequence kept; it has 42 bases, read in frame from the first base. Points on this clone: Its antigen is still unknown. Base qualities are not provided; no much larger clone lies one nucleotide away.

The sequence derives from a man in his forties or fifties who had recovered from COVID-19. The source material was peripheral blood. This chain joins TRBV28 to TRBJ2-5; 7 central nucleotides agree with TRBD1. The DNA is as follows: TGTGCCAGCAAGGCAGGGGGTCTTGGGGAGACCCAGTACTTC. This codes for CASKAGGLGETQYF.